This T cell receptor beta chain was identified during a study of early T cells in non-severe SARS-CoV-2 infection. The overall study: Sequenced bulk RNA came from whole blood that was unsorted, and chains were unpaired. Notes on the study in general: CD4 and private specificities were missed by VDJdb matching, which favored anti-spike CD8 responses.

This clonotype was detected a few times. What it recognizes is unknown. MiXCR was run by TCRdb on the 5' RACE reads, yielding one entry per CDR3 protein. The table shows about 22,000 distinct CDR3 sequences, with less than 5.5% occurring only once. This sequence was found in an adult who was a healthcare worker with PCR-confirmed SARS-CoV-2 infection or an uninfected control (not recorded which). The sequenced sample was whole blood.

CDR3: CASRVGFGTSSYEQYF. The CDR3 bases are TGTGCCAGCAGAGTAGGGTTCGGGACCAGCTCCTACGAGCAGTACTTC. J is TRBJ2-7 and V is TRBV12-3 or TRBV12-4; D may correspond to TRBD1 or TRBD2 (5 bases each). The germline V and J ends were trimmed by 6 bases and 0 bases, with 18 bases remaining between them. This CDR3 has 16 residues.